Below, 30 T cell receptor beta chains from the same sample are listed, as sequenced in a study of regulatory T cells in long-lasting Graves disease. TCR beta libraries were built with iRepertoire HTBI primers and Arm-PCR of CDR3 regions. Each CDR3 protein is one row after TCRdb ran MiXCR on the multiplex PCR reads. The data hold about 380,000 distinct CDR3 sequences, with around 16% observed a single time. As for time point: newly diagnosed GD, antithyroid drugs for less than 3 months. With RNA extracted from PBMCs as input, the TCR library was made. Material: peripheral blood mononuclear cells (PBMCs), obtained at new diagnosis, from a patient treated with antithyroid drugs. The receptors come from a female donor with Graves disease.

The V call is TRBV6-5, the J call TRBJ2-1; 9 bases are a match to TRBD1. The trim removed 0 bases at V and 5 bases at J, leaving 5 bases unmatched. The germline V gene has CDR1 MNHEY and CDR2 SVGAGI. This CDR3 has 16 amino acids. CDR3 sequence reads: CASSYSRQGGNNEQFF. The CDR3 nucleotides are TGTGCCAGCAGTTACTCGAGACAGGGGGGGAACAATGAGCAGTTCTTC.

This clonotype was observed many times. The chain recombines TRBV9 with TRBJ2-5, with unresolved D. The germline V and J ends were trimmed by 4 bases and 1 base, with 11 bases remaining between them. CDR3 length equals 14 residues. The germline CDR1 and CDR2 sequences are SGDLS and YYNGEE. CDR3 sequence: CASSPRTAQETQYF. In DNA form, the CDR3 reads TGTGCCAGCAGCCCCCGCACTGCCCAAGAGACCCAGTACTTC.

This clonotype appeared a single time. This rearrangement joins TRBV11-3 to TRBJ2-2; 9 bases agree with TRBD1. The V segment lost 0 bases and the J segment 10 bases; nucleotides outside the gene matches: 6. From germline, CDR1 is SGHNT and CDR2 YENEEA. This CDR3 has 15 residues. The CDR3 DNA reads as TGTGCCAGCAGCTTAGATGAAACAGGGGGCATGGAGCTGTTTTTT. Protein sequence: CASSLDETGGMELFF.

Many counts were recorded for this clonotype. The V gene is TRBV20-1, the J gene TRBJ2-3; possible D gene TRBD2, 6 bases. This CDR3 region has 15 residues. The germline V gene has CDR1 DFQATT and CDR2 SNEGSKA (reference sequence). The V gene lost 4 bases and the J gene lost 2 bases, with 16 bases spanning the gap. DNA of the CDR3: TGCAGTGCTACCACCCCGGGACTGCCCACAGATACGCAGTATTTT. Protein product: CSATTPGLPTDTQYF.

In this sample, this clonotype turned up many times. The rearrangement joins TRBV20-1 to TRBJ2-3; tentative D call: TRBD2 (6 bases). Trimming shortened V by 5 bases and J by 2 bases, and 17 bases separated the two germline ends. Germline values: CDR1 DFQATT, CDR2 SNEGSKA (reference sequence). CDR3 length equals 15 residues. CDR3 nucleotides: TGCAGTGCTGGAGGGTTCGGGACTCTCACAGATACGCAGTATTTT. As protein: CSAGGFGTLTDTQYF.

This clonotype appeared many times. This chain uses TRBV24-1 with TRBJ1-5; 7 nucleotides align to TRBD1. V shed 3 bases, J shed 1 base, and the junction held 5 bases outside the gene matches. Germline V lookup: CDR1 KGHDR, CDR2 SFDVKD. This CDR3 region has 16 residues. The CDR3 loop is CATSDPTGTSNQPQHF. CDR3 sequence (DNA): TGTGCCACCAGTGATCCGACAGGGACCAGCAATCAGCCCCAGCATTTT.

This clonotype was detected only a few times. The V and J genes are TRBV13 and TRBJ1-3; D ambiguous. This CDR3 has 12 residues. The V end lost 8 bases, the J end lost 4 bases, and 9 bases lay between the germline ends. Germline values: CDR1 PRHDT, CDR2 FYEKMQ (reference sequence). This CDR3 reads CASVTPGNTIYF. As DNA, the CDR3 is TGTGCCAGCGTTACACCAGGAAACACCATATATTTT.

This clonotype was detected ten times or more. V usage is TRBV7-9 and J usage is TRBJ1-1, with D hard to call. The CDR3 consists of 14 residues. Per the germline V gene, CDR1 is SEHNR and CDR2 is FQNEAQ (reference sequence). Trimming removed 2 bases at V and 1 base at J, with 8 bases between. The chain's CDR3 is CASSLRLPNTEAFF. CDR3 bases: TGTGCCAGCAGCTTACGACTACCGAACACTGAAGCTTTCTTT.

The chain uses TRBV12-3 or TRBV12-4 and TRBJ2-3; weak D call: TRBD2 (7 bases). The CDR3 totals 16 residues. V dropped 6 bases and J dropped 6 bases, with 22 bases sitting between them. The CDR3: CASSPLSRGALDTQYF. The DNA for the CDR3 is TGTGCCAGCAGCCCCCTATCTCGGGGGGCCCTGGATACGCAGTATTTT.

Ten or more counts support this clonotype. The chain has TRBV5-1 and TRBJ2-5; TRBD1 agrees at 10 bases. The CDR3 is made up of 14 amino acids. The trim removed 4 bases at V and 4 bases at J, leaving 4 bases unmatched. Germline CDR1 is SGHRS and CDR2 is YFSETQ. The CDR3 sequence is CASSGTGDGETQYF. In nucleotides, the CDR3 is TGCGCCAGCAGCGGGACAGGGGATGGAGAGACCCAGTACTTC.

This clonotype occurred many times. The chain carries TRBV7-3 and TRBJ2-1; D is perhaps TRBD1 or TRBD2 (5 bases each). Germline assignment: CDR1 SGHTA and CDR2 FQGTGA. The CDR3 has 13 residues. Trimming shortened V by 5 bases and J by 7 bases, and 12 bases separated the two germline ends. The DNA of the CDR3 is TGTGCCAGCAGCCCCGGGACGAGTAATGAGCAGTTCTTC. It yields the protein CASSPGTSNEQFF. Using reference TRBV7-3 and TRBJ2-1 for the parts outside the CDR3, the full variable domain is GAGVSQTPSNKVTEKGKYVELRCDPISGHTALYWYRQSLGQGPEFLIYFQGTGAADDSGLPNDRFFAVRPEGSVSTLKIQRTERGDSAVYLCASSPGTSNEQFFGPGTRLTVL.

V and J are TRBV19 and TRBJ1-5; tentative D call: TRBD1 (6 bases). Germline lookup yields CDR1 LNHDA and CDR2 SQIVND (reference sequence). V lost 9 bases, J lost 3 bases, and 18 bases lay in between. The CDR3 consists of 15 residues. The CDR3 DNA sequence: TGTGCCAGCTCTGTACCCCCAGGGGTCAATCAGCCCCAGCATTTT. It yields the protein CASSVPPGVNQPQHF. Together with reference TRBV19 and TRBJ1-5, the CDR3 gives the full variable domain: DGGITQSPKYLFRKEGQNVTLSCEQNLNHDAMYWYRQDPGQGLRLIYYSQIVNDFQKGDIAEGYSVSREKKESFPLTVTSAQKNPTAFYLCASSVPPGVNQPQHFGDGTRLSIL.

Many counts were recorded for this clonotype. The V gene is TRBV28, the J gene TRBJ1-2; D unclear. The CDR3 is 15 residues long. Germline lookup yields CDR1 MDHEN and CDR2 SYDVKM. V was shortened by 4 bases and J by 0 bases, with 12 bases between the two germline ends. Written as DNA, the CDR3 is TGTGCCAGCAGTTCTCAAGGGCTAGCTAACTATGGCTACACCTTC. This encodes CASSSQGLANYGYTF.

Details on this clonotype: Just one base apart from a much larger clone, this may be a read error. The chain joins TRBV24-1 to TRBJ2-1; 10 bases align to TRBD2. With 3 bases clipped from V and 7 bases from J, the junction kept 11 bases outside the gene matches. The CDR3 is 17 amino acids. The V gene's germline CDR1 is KGHDR and CDR2 SFDVKD. CDR3 residues: CATSDQRLAGEKNEQFF. The CDR3 coding sequence is TGTGCCACCAGTGATCAACGTCTAGCGGGAGAAAAAAATGAGCAGTTCTTC.

The sample holds many counts of this clonotype. The chain couples TRBV2 to TRBJ1-1; unclear D gene. Germline loops: CDR1 SNHLY, CDR2 FYNNEI. The CDR3 has 14 amino acids. Trimming took 4 bases from V and 0 from J, leaving 9 bases between them. CDR3 amino acids: CASSGTTLNTEAFF. CDR3 in DNA: TGTGCCAGCAGTGGTACGACTCTGAACACTGAAGCTTTCTTT.

In its sample, this clonotype was seen many times. V usage is TRBV3-1 and J usage is TRBJ2-1, with D perhaps matching TRBD1 (5 bases). The CDR3 loop spans 16 amino acids. Between the trimmed V and J ends, which lost 0 bases and 0 bases, there was a span of 9 bases. The germline V gene has CDR1 LGHDT and CDR2 YNNKEL (reference sequence). The CDR3 is CASSQDGAGSYNEQFF. Here the CDR3 DNA reads TGTGCCAGCAGCCAAGATGGGGCAGGCTCCTACAATGAGCAGTTCTTC.

This chain's CDR3 is CASSYRGVDYGYTF. CDR3 nucleotide sequence: TGTGCCAGCAGTTACAGGGGGGTCGACTATGGCTACACCTTC. The V call is TRBV7-9, the J call TRBJ1-2; 8 bases fit TRBD1. With V trimmed by 6 bases and J by 3 bases, 6 bases remained unmatched. In germline, CDR1 is SEHNR, CDR2 FQNEAQ (reference sequence). The CDR3 spans 14 residues.

This clonotype was detected only a few times. V is TRBV2 and J is TRBJ2-6; 8 positions agree with TRBD1. Trimming cost V 8 bases and J 0 bases; bases outside gene matches: 12. The length of the CDR3 is 18 residues. Per germline, CDR1 SNHLY and CDR2 FYNNEI. For the CDR3, the DNA is TGTGCCAGCCTACGGTACAGGGGGGCCTTCTCTGGGGCCAACGTCCTGACTTTC. Translated, it gives CASLRYRGAFSGANVLTF. Full variable domain (remainder filled in from reference TRBV2 and TRBJ2-6): EPEVTQTPSHQVTQMGQEVILRCVPISNHLYFYWYRQILGQKVEFLVSFYNNEISEKSEIFDDQFSVERPDGSNFTLKIRSTKLEDSAMYFCASLRYRGAFSGANVLTFGAGSRLTVL.

This clonotype was recorded at least ten times. The genes are TRBV7-2 and TRBJ2-7; D is unresolved. The CDR3 spans 16 residues. Trimming removed 5 bases at V and 0 bases at J, with 17 bases between. Germline assignment: CDR1 SGHTA and CDR2 FQGNSA. The CDR3 here is CASSRTSVGFSYEQYF. The CDR3 nucleotides are TGTGCCAGCAGCAGGACCTCAGTGGGGTTCTCCTACGAGCAGTACTTC.

Regarding this clonotype: This may be a read error: a much more frequent sequence differs by one nucleotide. The chain recombines TRBV5-1 with TRBJ2-1; TRBD1 or TRBD2 may be the D gene (5 bases each). Trimming stripped 2 bases from V and 10 bases from J, with 16 bases between. This CDR3 region has 14 residues. Germline V gene sequence: CDR1 SGHRS, CDR2 YFSETQ. This CDR3 reads CASSFGTTTYEQFF. In DNA, the CDR3 is TGCGCCAGCAGCTTCGGGACGACAACCTACGAGCAGTTCTTC.

About this clonotype: It may be a read error: a sequence one base away is much more abundant. This chain uses TRBV11-1 with TRBJ2-4; D tentatively reads TRBD1 or TRBD2 (6 bases each). The CDR3 has 16 amino acids. Per germline, CDR1 SGHAT and CDR2 FQDESV (reference sequence). With 8 bases removed from V and 13 bases from J, the gap between germline ends came to 30 bases. The CDR3: CASGGGLPSSYNEQYF. The CDR3 DNA is TGTGCCAGCGGAGGGGGATTGCCCAGTTCCTACAATGAGCAGTACTTC. Together with reference TRBV11-1 and TRBJ2-4, the CDR3 gives the full variable domain: EAEVAQSPRYKITEKSQAVAFWCDPISGHATLYWYRQILGQGPELLVQFQDESVVDDSQLPKDRFSAERLKGVDSTLKIQPAELGDSAMYLCASGGGLPSSYNEQYFGAGTRLSVL.

This clonotype was observed many times. This chain joins TRBV2 and TRBJ1-5, with unresolved D. V was clipped by 3 bases and J by 5 bases, with 17 bases between them. The CDR3 totals 16 residues. Germline loops: CDR1 SNHLY, CDR2 FYNNEI. The CDR3 coding sequence is TGTGCCAGCAGTGACTATTCGACCGGGAGGGATCAGCCCCAGCATTTT. Translating it yields CASSDYSTGRDQPQHF.

This clonotype has at least ten counts. The chain joins TRBV6-2 or TRBV6-3 to TRBJ2-7; the D gene is possibly TRBD1 (5 bases). Germline CDR1 MNHEY, CDR2 SVGEGT. The CDR3 has 13 amino acids. V lost 8 bases and J lost 1, with 12 bases in between. The CDR3 bases are TGTGCCAGCTCGACAGAACAGTCCTACGAGCAGTACTTC. Its translation: CASSTEQSYEQYF.

V gene TRBV12-5 combines with J gene TRBJ2-3; D is undetermined. V was cut by 1 base and J by 2 bases, with 13 bases left in between. The CDR3 extends over 16 amino acids. Germline V CDR1 and CDR2: LGHNT, FRNRAP. CDR3 sequence (DNA): TGTGCTAGTGGTTTGGAATCGGGCAGAGACACAGATACGCAGTATTTT. Translated: CASGLESGRDTDTQYF.

In its sample, this clonotype was seen many times. This chain links TRBV6-2 or TRBV6-3 with TRBJ2-1; TRBD2 aligns across 8 bases. This CDR3 spans 20 amino acids. The J segment lost 4 bases and the V segment lost 5 bases, leaving 22 bases of the junction unmatched. The V gene's germline CDR1 is MNHEY and CDR2 SVGEGT. The CDR3 protein is CASSPGLIREGRGNYNEQFF. CDR3 DNA: TGTGCCAGCAGTCCCGGACTAATTCGGGAGGGCCGAGGGAATTACAATGAGCAGTTCTTC.

Only a few counts were recorded for this clonotype. The gene calls are TRBV9 and TRBJ2-1; D unresolved. Trimming took off 4 bases at V and 6 bases at J, with 17 bases between the two ends. The germline V gene has CDR1 SGDLS and CDR2 YYNGEE. This CDR3 has 15 amino acids. This CDR3 is CASSPPYSASNEQFF. The CDR3 coding sequence is TGTGCCAGCAGCCCCCCCTATTCAGCCAGCAATGAGCAGTTCTTC.

This clonotype occurred many times. The chain recombines TRBV28 with TRBJ2-4, with 9 bases that match TRBD2. The germline V gene has CDR1 MDHEN and CDR2 SYDVKM. The CDR3 has 15 amino acids. Trimming cost V 3 bases and J 9 bases; bases outside gene matches: 9. The CDR3 here is CASSFPGTSISIQYF. CDR3 sequence (DNA): TGTGCCAGCAGTTTCCCGGGGACTAGCATTTCCATTCAGTACTTC.

This rearrangement joins TRBV6-1 to TRBJ2-5, with D tentatively TRBD2 (5 bases). This CDR3 is built from 13 residues. V shed 1 base and J shed 5 bases, with 8 bases lying between them. Germline CDR1 and CDR2: MNHNS and SASEGT. DNA of the CDR3: TGTGCCAGCAGTGAAGTCGGCGGGGAGACCCAGTACTTC. It specifies CASSEVGGETQYF.

This rearrangement joins TRBV6-1 to TRBJ2-7; D might be TRBD1 (6 bases). V shed 0 bases and J shed 2 bases, with 14 bases lying between them. Germline V CDR1 and CDR2: MNHNS, SASEGT. There are 16 residues in the CDR3. CDR3 bases: TGTGCCAGCAGTGAAGCTGGGACAATAAGGGCCTACGAGCAGTACTTC. Residues: CASSEAGTIRAYEQYF.

This clonotype has at least ten counts. This sequence joins TRBV24-1 and TRBJ2-2, with TRBD1 matching over 10 bases. This CDR3 is built from 17 residues. J gave up 6 bases and V 5 bases, and 11 bases lay outside the gene matches. In germline, CDR1 is KGHDR, CDR2 SFDVKD. The CDR3 spells CATSVAGTGVLPGELFF. DNA of the CDR3: TGTGCCACCAGTGTCGCCGGGACAGGGGTGTTACCCGGGGAGCTGTTTTTT.